This T cell receptor beta chain was retrieved from a study of T cell repertoires in ileal Crohn's disease. Study-wide findings and caveats: Clonal expansions were more frequent in active smokers than non-smokers at surgery. Endoscopic recurrence occurred in every patient whose clonality exceeded 26.8%.

Profiled with immunoSEQ multiplex PCR; TCRdb holds only in-frame clones, not every one. The data contain 15,000 to 20,000 clones, 85% to 95% of them singletons. Germline assignment: CDR1 SGHNT and CDR2 YYREEE (reference sequence). Losses at the gene ends were 0 bases for V and 0 bases for J; bases not matched to a gene: 8. The CDR3 loop spans 17 amino acids. About this clone: The antigen is undetermined.

Input material: ileal tissue. This TCR was sampled from an adult with Crohn's disease. The V call is TRBV5-4, the J call TRBJ1-1; TRBD1 matches 7 bases. The CDR3, as DNA: TGTGCCAGCAGCTTGGGCACGACAGGGACTCTGAACACTGAAGCTTTCTTT. Protein: CASSLGTTGTLNTEAFF.